Many counts were recorded for the clone carrying this TCR beta chain. Then a second PCR, running roughly 7 to 11 cycles, was carried out with a sample-barcoded 5' primer and a J-beta primer mix. Sequencing yielded, for each sample, at least 2.5 million paired-end reads carrying CDR3. TCRdb independently ran MiXCR on the 5' RACE reads; one entry per CDR3 protein. The sample includes roughly 640,000 distinct CDR3 sequences, approximately 30% of them seen just once. This CDR3 has 14 amino acids. V dropped 0 bases and J dropped 8 bases, with 11 bases sitting between them. Germline V gene sequence: CDR1 DFQATT, CDR2 SNEGSKA (reference sequence). This sample stems from a study of blood T cells in healthy people across ages.

V gene TRBV20-1 combines with J gene TRBJ1-6; possibly TRBD1 for D (6 bases). This clonotype originated in a woman over 75 in good health. Sequencing was carried out using blood. The chain's CDR3 is CSARETGIDSPLHF. CDR3 coding DNA: TGCAGTGCTAGAGAAACAGGGATTGATTCACCCCTCCACTTT.